Below are 7 T cell receptor beta chains sequenced from a single sample in a study of blood T cell repertoires in COVID-19. Method: immunoSEQ multiplex PCR; TCRdb's copy keeps in-frame clones and lacks some. Of about 280,000 clones listed, roughly 80% are singletons. The sequenced material came from PBMCs or T cells enriched from blood (not recorded which). The source is a man aged 40-50 years who had been exposed to COVID-19.

The chain carries TRBV7-8 and TRBJ2-7; 9 bases are a match to TRBD1. CDR1 is SGHVS, CDR2 FQNEAQ, per germline. CDR3 length equals 14 residues. Germline trimming cut 5 bases from V and 4 bases from J; bases unmatched to any gene: 6. The CDR3 DNA sequence: TGTGCCAGCAGCGAACAGGGGGCAGGGTACGAGCAGTACTTC. It encodes CASSEQGAGYEQYF. Complete variable domain (other parts from reference TRBV7-8 and TRBJ2-7): GAGVSQSPRYKVAKRGQDVALRCDPISGHVSLFWYQQALGQGPEFLTYFQNEAQLDKSGLPSDRFFAERPEGSVSTLKIQRTQQEDSAVYLCASSEQGAGYEQYFGPGTRLTVT.

The genes are TRBV20-1 and TRBJ2-5; TRBD1 might be the D (6 bases). This CDR3 has 14 amino acids. V lost 3 bases, J lost 5 bases, and 16 bases lay in between. Per germline, CDR1 DFQATT and CDR2 SNEGSKA (reference sequence). CDR3 coding DNA: TGCAGTGCTAGTCCACGCGCAACAGGGGAGACCCAGTACTTC. It specifies CSASPRATGETQYF.

V and J are TRBV19 and TRBJ1-2; TRBD1 agrees at 9 bases. The CDR3 contains 14 residues. CDR1 is LNHDA and CDR2 is SQIVND in the germline V gene (reference sequence). V was clipped by 0 bases and J by 7 bases; unmatched bases: 3. CDR3 in amino acids: CASSIDGGQGGYTF. DNA for the CDR3: TGTGCCAGTAGTATAGATGGGGGACAGGGTGGCTACACCTTC.

The V call is TRBV30, the J call TRBJ2-7; 11 bases line up with TRBD2. Unmatched junction bases numbered 7, after V lost 3 bases and J lost 0 bases. The CDR3 covers 16 residues. Per the germline V gene, CDR1 is GTSNPN and CDR2 is SVGIG (reference sequence). CDR3 region: CAWRGLAGGPSYEQYF. As DNA, the CDR3 is TGTGCCTGGAGGGGGCTAGCGGGAGGACCCTCCTACGAGCAGTACTTC.

The V call is TRBV10-1, the J call TRBJ2-5; a weak D match, TRBD1 (6 bases). Trimming took 3 bases from V and 5 from J, leaving 10 bases between them. Germline CDR1 WNHNN, CDR2 SYGVQD (reference sequence). The CDR3 spans 13 residues. The DNA for the CDR3 is TGCGCCAGCAGTGACCCGAGGGGGGAGACCCAGTACTTC. Translated, it gives CASSDPRGETQYF.

This chain uses TRBV5-1 with TRBJ2-3; a possible D gene is TRBD1 (5 bases). Trimming left V 5 bases short and J 1 base short, with 20 bases between. The CDR3 loop spans 17 amino acids. Germline V CDR1 and CDR2: SGHRS, YFSETQ. The CDR3 nucleotides are TGCGCCAGCAGATGGGGCATTTACCGACCCCGCACAGATACGCAGTATTTT. This encodes CASRWGIYRPRTDTQYF.

The rearrangement links TRBV19 to TRBJ2-7, with 8 bases identical to TRBD1. V lost 4 bases and J lost 2; bases outside the gene matches: 4. Germline V gives CDR1 LNHDA, CDR2 SQIVND (reference sequence). The CDR3 consists of 14 residues. CDR3 sequence: CASSTTGATYEQYF. CDR3 DNA: TGTGCCAGTAGTACGACAGGGGCGACCTACGAGCAGTACTTC.